The next 23 T cell receptor beta chains were all read from a single sample in a study of T cell responses to AZD1222 COVID-19 vaccine. Here immunoSEQ multiplex PCR was the method, and the copy in TCRdb shows in-frame clones only, minus some. The sample consists of approximately 140,000 clones, around 93% of them appearing once. Sequences were derived from peripheral blood, sampled on day 0 of AZD1222 vaccination. Receptors originate from an adult in good health.

The chain joins TRBV7-2 to TRBJ2-7; D is uncertain. The V end lost 5 bases, the J end lost 4 bases, and 12 bases lay between the germline ends. CDR1 is SGHTA and CDR2 is FQGNSA in the germline V gene. CDR3 size: 13 residues. CDR3: CASSPSSPYEQYF. CDR3 DNA: TGTGCCAGCAGCCCGTCTTCCCCTTACGAGCAGTACTTC.

The chain carries TRBV6-6 and TRBJ2-7; D is perhaps TRBD1 or TRBD2 (6 bases each). Germline values: CDR1 MNHNY, CDR2 SVGAGI (reference sequence). The CDR3 runs to 14 residues. V lost 0 bases and J 4 bases, leaving 10 bases between the germline ends. CDR3 DNA sequence: TGTGCCAGCAGTTACTCGCCGGGGGCATACGAGCAGTACTTC. Its protein product is CASSYSPGAYEQYF.

The rearrangement joins TRBV7-2 to TRBJ1-2, with D uncertain. Germline V lookup: CDR1 SGHTA, CDR2 FQGNSA. The CDR3 is 14 amino acids. Between the trimmed V and J ends, which lost 1 base and 8 bases, there was a span of 14 bases. CDR3 sequence reads: CASSLGAGGRGYTF. CDR3 bases: TGTGCCAGCAGCTTAGGGGCAGGTGGAAGGGGCTACACCTTC.

The chain is built from TRBV6-5 and TRBJ2-5; 8 bases map to TRBD2. Germline V gene lookup returns CDR1 MNHEY and CDR2 SVGAGI. The V gene end was trimmed by 6 bases and the J gene end by 3 bases; junction bases not matched to a gene: 9. The CDR3 spans 15 residues. CDR3 amino acids: CASSVAIAGKETQYF. The CDR3 bases are TGTGCCAGCAGCGTCGCAATAGCGGGGAAAGAGACCCAGTACTTC.

The chain is built from TRBV14 and TRBJ2-1; 8 positions match TRBD2. The CDR3 sequence is 16 residues long. Germline V gene data show CDR1 as SGHDN and CDR2 as FVKESK. J was trimmed by 4 bases and V by 4 bases; bases with no gene match: 9. The DNA for the CDR3 is TGTGCCAGCAGCCCGGTCGGCGGGGGGCTTTACAATGAGCAGTTCTTC. Its protein is CASSPVGGGLYNEQFF.

This rearrangement joins TRBV7-2 to TRBJ2-1, with TRBD1 matching 9 bases. The ends lost 4 bases at V and 7 bases at J; junction bases unmatched: 8. CDR3 length: 15 residues. The V gene's germline CDR1 is SGHTA and CDR2 FQGNSA. This CDR3 is CASSSGQGVANEQFF. As DNA, the CDR3 is TGTGCCAGCAGCTCGGGACAGGGTGTCGCTAATGAGCAGTTCTTC.

This clone is a singleton in its sample. The chain uses TRBV14 and TRBJ1-1, with no clear D. Germline assignment: CDR1 SGHDN and CDR2 FVKESK. The CDR3 is 16 amino acids. Trimming took 0 bases from V and 4 from J, leaving 15 bases between them. CDR3 region: CASSQDVNPRATEAFF. CDR3 nucleotide sequence: TGTGCCAGCAGCCAAGATGTAAATCCGAGGGCCACTGAAGCTTTCTTT.

The chain employs TRBV3-1 (or the pseudogene TRBV3-2) and TRBJ2-3; D is perhaps TRBD1 (5 bases). V lost 4 bases and J lost 7, with 12 bases in between. This CDR3 spans 13 amino acids. Per germline, CDR1 LGHDT and CDR2 YNNKEL (reference sequence). CDR3 in amino acids: CASSRQGEHTQYF. CDR3 sequence (DNA): TGTGCCAGCAGCCGGCAGGGTGAGCATACGCAGTATTTT.

The gene calls are TRBV7-8 and TRBJ1-1; 12 bases agree with TRBD1. Trimming at V came to 0 bases and at J to 3 bases, leaving 11 bases not matched to a gene. Germline loops: CDR1 SGHVS, CDR2 FQNEAQ. The CDR3 has 19 amino acids. The CDR3 loop is CASSLAPGTGGELHTEAFF. The CDR3 DNA reads TGTGCCAGCAGCTTAGCGCCCGGGACAGGGGGCGAATTGCACACTGAAGCTTTCTTT.

The V gene is TRBV19, the J gene TRBJ1-4, with D hard to call. V was clipped by 5 bases and J by 2 bases, with 9 bases between them. The CDR3 has 14 amino acids. CDR1 and CDR2 from the germline V gene are LNHDA and SQIVND (reference sequence). The CDR3 nucleotides read TGTGCCAGTAGTTTGGGGAGTACTAATGAAAAACTGTTTTTT. Its protein is CASSLGSTNEKLFF.

This rearrangement joins TRBV10-1 to TRBJ1-2; tentatively, D is TRBD1 (5 bases). Germline loops: CDR1 WNHNN, CDR2 SYGVQD (reference sequence). The CDR3 extends over 14 amino acids. With 0 bases removed from V and 8 bases from J, the gap between germline ends came to 13 bases. The CDR3 here is CASSESTPRAGYTF. Written as DNA, the CDR3 is TGCGCCAGCAGTGAGTCGACTCCCAGGGCCGGCTACACCTTC.

The CDR3 protein is CASNDLGVKDTQYF. CDR3 bases: TGTGCCAGCAACGACCTGGGGGTTAAAGATACGCAGTATTTT. The rearrangement joins TRBV14 to TRBJ2-3; either TRBD1 or TRBD2 may fit D (5 bases each). From germline, CDR1 is SGHDN and CDR2 FVKESK. The ends were cut back, 7 bases at V and 5 bases at J, with 16 bases in the middle. The CDR3 is 14 amino acids.

This sequence joins TRBV29-1 and TRBJ2-7; TRBD2 agrees at 12 bases. Germline V gene data show CDR1 as SQVTM and CDR2 as ANQGSEA. This CDR3 has 13 amino acids. After removal of 7 bases from V and 5 bases from J, the junction contained 6 bases not matched to a gene. CDR3 in amino acids: CSALLAGGNEQYF. Written as DNA, the CDR3 is TGCAGCGCCTTACTAGCGGGGGGCAACGAGCAGTACTTC.

This sequence joins TRBV4-3 and TRBJ1-2; 8 nucleotides line up with TRBD1. J was trimmed by 7 bases and V by 0 bases; bases with no gene match: 7. The CDR3 is 15 amino acids. Germline values: CDR1 LGHNA, CDR2 YSLEER. CDR3 amino acids: CASSQEIAGGFGYTF. The CDR3 DNA follows: TGCGCCAGCAGCCAAGAGATCGCAGGGGGCTTTGGCTACACCTTC.

This chain connects TRBV11-3 to TRBJ1-1; no reliable D call. The germline V gene encodes CDR1 SGHNT and CDR2 YENEEA. The V gene lost 6 bases and the J gene lost 1 base, with 12 bases spanning the gap. The CDR3 contains 14 residues. The CDR3 bases are TGTGCCAGCAGTCGCGGAAGGGCGAACACTGAAGCTTTCTTT. Its translation: CASSRGRANTEAFF.

The chain joins TRBV6-5 to TRBJ2-7; D not certain. This CDR3 spans 12 amino acids. Trimming removed 8 bases at V and 2 bases at J, with 10 bases between. Germline lookup yields CDR1 MNHEY and CDR2 SVGAGI. The CDR3 region is CASHRETYEQYF. The CDR3 nucleotides read TGTGCCAGCCACCGAGAGACCTACGAGCAGTACTTC.

The chain carries TRBV5-1 and TRBJ1-1; unclear D gene. The V end lost 2 bases, the J end lost 3 bases, and 8 bases lay between the germline ends. The CDR3 extends over 13 amino acids. The germline V gene encodes CDR1 SGHRS and CDR2 YFSETQ. In DNA form, the CDR3 reads TGCGCCAGCAGCTTCCGTATGGACACTGAAGCTTTCTTT. Its translation: CASSFRMDTEAFF.

The V and J genes are TRBV19 and TRBJ2-3; possibly TRBD1 for D (6 bases). Germline CDR1 reads LNHDA; CDR2 reads SQIVND (reference sequence). V was shortened by 4 bases and J by 1 base, with 15 bases between the two germline ends. This CDR3 region has 16 residues. The DNA of the CDR3 is TGTGCCAGTAGTAACAGGGCCGGTCGGGGCACAGATACGCAGTATTTT. Translated, it gives CASSNRAGRGTDTQYF.

In its sample, this clone was seen once. The chain joins TRBV7-2 to TRBJ2-7; D is ambiguous. This CDR3 has 10 residues. Deletions cut 5 bases from V and 5 bases from J, with 4 bases between. Germline V gene data show CDR1 as SGHTA and CDR2 as FQGNSA. CDR3 residues: CASSNHEQYF. CDR3 in DNA: TGTGCCAGCAGCAACCACGAGCAGTACTTC.

This sequence joins TRBV5-4 and TRBJ2-7; weak D call: TRBD1 (5 bases). The germline V gene has CDR1 SGHNT and CDR2 YYREEE (reference sequence). The V and J ends lost 2 bases and 6 bases respectively, with 12 bases between them. The CDR3 spans 13 residues. CDR3 sequence reads: CASSFREGAEQYF. CDR3 sequence (DNA): TGTGCCAGCAGCTTTCGTGAAGGGGCCGAGCAGTACTTC.

This clone was seen once. This chain links TRBV6-1 with TRBJ2-7; weak D call: TRBD1 (6 bases). In germline, CDR1 is MNHNS, CDR2 SASEGT. The V gene lost 0 bases and the J gene lost 8 bases, with 8 bases spanning the gap. The CDR3 covers 12 residues. For the CDR3, the DNA is TGTGCCAGCAGTGAAGCGGGGGCGAAGCAGTACTTC. It is translated as CASSEAGAKQYF.

The rearrangement links TRBV7-2 to TRBJ2-7; possible D gene TRBD1, 5 bases. Germline loops: CDR1 SGHTA, CDR2 FQGNSA. The CDR3 runs 16 residues. The V and J ends lost 4 bases and 1 base respectively, with 17 bases between them. In nucleotides, the CDR3 is TGTGCCAGCAGCTCCTGGCCGAAGGGGATTTCCTACGAGCAGTACTTC. Translated, it gives CASSSWPKGISYEQYF.

The chain carries TRBV2 and TRBJ1-3, with TRBD1 matching over 11 bases. The CDR3 has 14 amino acids. CDR1 is SNHLY, CDR2 FYNNEI, per germline. V trimming: 6 bases; J trimming: 8 bases; junction bases outside the gene matches: 6. The CDR3 DNA reads as TGTGCCAGCAGAGCCACGGGACAGGGGGACACCATATATTTT. Translated: CASRATGQGDTIYF.